These 27 T cell receptor beta chains came from one sample sequenced in a study of early T cells in non-severe SARS-CoV-2 infection. TCRdb fed the 5' RACE reads into MiXCR, producing one record per CDR3 protein. The table shows about 19,000 distinct CDR3 sequences, with approximately 4.4% occurring only once. Sequencing was carried out using whole blood. All receptors derive from an adult who was a healthcare worker with PCR-confirmed SARS-CoV-2 infection or an uninfected control (not recorded which).

This clonotype was recorded many times. J is TRBJ2-1 and V is TRBV5-1, with 7 bases aligning to TRBD2. Losses at the gene ends were 0 bases for V and 7 bases for J; bases not matched to a gene: 7. There are 15 residues in the CDR3. Per germline, CDR1 SGHRS and CDR2 YFSETQ. As DNA, the CDR3 is TGCGCCAGCAGCTTGGTGGCGGGGGTTCAAAATGAGCAGTTCTTC. Amino acids: CASSLVAGVQNEQFF.

This clonotype appeared once. A much larger clone differs from this one at a single base, so this may be a read error. This sequence joins TRBV5-4 and TRBJ2-7; either TRBD1 or TRBD2 may supply D (5 bases each). Germline CDR1 is SGHNT and CDR2 is YYREEE (reference sequence). CDR3 length: 15 amino acids. The CDR3 sequence: CVSSPGHLIYYEQYF. The CDR3 DNA is TGTGTCAGCAGCCCGGGGCATTTGATTTACTACGAGCAGTACTTC.

The rearrangement uses TRBV12-5 and TRBJ1-1; D remains unclear. This CDR3 contains 13 residues. V was cut by 1 base and J by 0 bases, with 3 bases left in between. CDR1 is LGHNT and CDR2 is FRNRAP in the germline V gene. CDR3 sequence (DNA): TGTGCTAGTGGTTTGGGGGTGAACACTGAAGCTTTCTTT. It specifies CASGLGVNTEAFF.

This clonotype has at least ten counts. J is TRBJ2-3 and V is TRBV4-2; the D is unclear. The CDR3 contains 16 residues. Germline CDR1 and CDR2: LGHNA and YNFKEQ. Trimming pared 4 bases from V and 2 bases from J, leaving 16 bases between. CDR3 protein: CASSPNAAETTDTQYF. The CDR3 coding sequence is TGTGCCAGCAGCCCCAACGCGGCGGAGACCACAGATACGCAGTATTTT.

This clonotype was seen many times. The chain has TRBV13 and TRBJ1-1; 11 positions match TRBD1. Germline CDR1 PRHDT, CDR2 FYEKMQ (reference sequence). The V gene end was trimmed by 4 bases and the J gene end by 3 bases; junction bases not matched to a gene: 7. The CDR3 contains 16 residues. The DNA for the CDR3 is TGTGCCAGCAGCTCGGGACAGGGGGGCAGATACACTGAAGCTTTCTTT. As protein: CASSSGQGGRYTEAFF. The entire variable domain, with the rest obtained from reference TRBV13 and TRBJ1-1, is as follows: AAGVIQSPRHLIKEKRETATLKCYPIPRHDTVYWYQQGPGQDPQFLISFYEKMQSDKGSIPDRFSAQQFSDYHSELNMSSLELGDSALYFCASSSGQGGRYTEAFFGQGTRLTVV.

This clonotype was counted many times. This chain connects TRBV29-1 to TRBJ2-7; 12 bases align to TRBD2. The CDR3 totals 14 residues. Trimming removed 7 bases from V and 5 bases from J; junction bases left unmatched: 9. Germline V gene data show CDR1 as SQVTM and CDR2 as ANQGSEA. CDR3 nucleotide sequence: TGCAGCGCCGCACTAGCGGGGGGTATAGACGAGCAGTACTTC. This gives the protein CSAALAGGIDEQYF.

This clonotype showed up many times. The CDR3, as DNA: TGCGCCAGCAGCTTGGAAGGGGAACACGAGCAGTACTTC. This sequence encodes CASSLEGEHEQYF. The chain uses TRBV5-1 and TRBJ2-7; weak D call: TRBD1 (5 bases). The CDR3 is made up of 13 amino acids. Germline CDR1 SGHRS, CDR2 YFSETQ. V lost 0 bases and J lost 5, with 9 bases in between.

This clonotype showed up many times. The chain carries TRBV29-1 and TRBJ1-4; possibly TRBD1 for D (5 bases). Germline CDR1 and CDR2: SQVTM and ANQGSEA. This CDR3 has 14 amino acids. Trimming removed 7 bases from V and 7 bases from J, with 19 bases in between. This chain's CDR3 is CSATSFGTVEKLFF. The CDR3 nucleotides are TGCAGCGCCACGAGTTTTGGGACGGTTGAAAAACTGTTTTTT.

The sample holds many counts of this clonotype. The rearrangement links TRBV7-2 to TRBJ1-5, with D possibly TRBD1 on 5 matching bases. Germline CDR1 SGHTA, CDR2 FQGNSA. This CDR3 comprises 16 residues. Trimming took off 2 bases at V and 4 bases at J, with 15 bases between the two ends. The CDR3 region has the DNA TGTGCCAGCAGCTTAATGGGCAGGGCGGCAAATCAGCCCCAGCATTTT. Its translation is CASSLMGRAANQPQHF. Based on the CDR3 plus reference TRBV7-2 and TRBJ1-5, the full variable domain is GAGVSQSPSNKVTEKGKDVELRCDPISGHTALYWYRQSLGQGLEFLIYFQGNSAPDKSGLPSDRFSAERTGGSVSTLTIQRTQQEDSAVYLCASSLMGRAANQPQHFGDGTRLSIL.

This clonotype appeared many times. This chain's CDR3 is CASSTGTYEQYF. CDR3 coding DNA: TGCGCCAGCAGCACAGGGACTTACGAGCAGTACTTC. The rearrangement links TRBV5-1 to TRBJ2-7, with D perhaps being TRBD1 or TRBD2 (6 bases each). V dropped 4 bases and J dropped 4 bases, with 9 bases sitting between them. CDR1 and CDR2 from the germline V gene are SGHRS and YFSETQ. The CDR3 covers 12 residues.

This rearrangement joins TRBV20-1 to TRBJ2-1, with D unresolved. CDR3 length: 10 residues. CDR1 is DFQATT, CDR2 SNEGSKA, per germline (reference sequence). V lost 5 bases, J lost 5 bases, and 4 bases lay in between. The CDR3 reads CSARDNEQFF. DNA for the CDR3: TGCAGTGCTCGGGACAATGAGCAGTTCTTC.

This clonotype was observed many times. This sequence joins TRBV18 and TRBJ1-2; D might be TRBD1 (5 bases). The CDR3 is 11 residues long. Germline V gene data show CDR1 as KGHSH and CDR2 as LQKENI. V lost 5 bases, J lost 8 bases, and 9 bases lay in between. The CDR3 loop is CASSGGLGYTF. The CDR3 coding sequence is TGTGCCAGCTCAGGGGGACTAGGCTACACCTTC.

This clonotype was counted at least ten times. The rearrangement links TRBV6-2 or TRBV6-3 to TRBJ2-3; D is possibly TRBD1 (5 bases). V lost 4 bases, J lost 5 bases, and 13 bases lay in between. Germline V gene sequence: CDR1 MNHEY, CDR2 SVGEGT. The CDR3 runs to 14 residues. CDR3 region: CASSWQGAGDTQYF. CDR3 bases: TGTGCCAGCAGTTGGCAGGGCGCTGGAGATACGCAGTATTTT.

This clonotype was counted a few times. The chain links TRBV7-6 to TRBJ2-7, with D possibly being TRBD2 (6 bases). CDR3 size: 14 residues. CDR1 is SGHVS and CDR2 is FNYEAQ in the germline V gene. The V gene lost 2 bases and the J gene lost 1 base, with 9 bases spanning the gap. This chain's CDR3 is CASSLHSGSYEQYF. The CDR3 region has the DNA TGTGCCAGCAGCTTACATAGCGGTTCCTACGAGCAGTACTTC.

This clonotype was seen only a few times. This chain uses TRBV12-3 or TRBV12-4 with TRBJ2-7; D perhaps matches TRBD2 (5 bases). The CDR3 contains 13 residues. V lost 3 bases, J lost 2 bases, and 8 bases lay in between. CDR3 sequence: CASSLTGTYEQYF. CDR3 bases: TGTGCCAGCAGTTTGACGGGAACCTACGAGCAGTACTTC.

This clonotype was observed at least ten times. V usage is TRBV29-1 and J usage is TRBJ1-1, with a tentative D call TRBD1 (6 bases). Trimming left V 2 bases short and J 11 bases short, with 18 bases between. The germline CDR1 and CDR2 sequences are SQVTM and ANQGSEA. The CDR3 covers 13 residues. The CDR3 is CSVEKSGGNRAFF. The CDR3 coding sequence is TGCAGCGTTGAAAAGTCCGGGGGCAATCGCGCTTTCTTT.

At least ten counts were recorded for this clonotype. The chain has TRBV7-8 and TRBJ2-4; TRBD1 is a possible D gene (6 bases). Between the trimmed V and J ends, which lost 5 bases and 9 bases, there was a span of 14 bases. The V gene's germline CDR1 is SGHVS and CDR2 FQNEAQ. The CDR3 consists of 13 residues. In DNA, the CDR3 is TGTGCCAGCAGCCAAGGGGGACGGCGCATTCAGTACTTC. Translated, it gives CASSQGGRRIQYF.

This clonotype was detected many times. V usage is TRBV14 and J usage is TRBJ1-2; D is uncertain. V was clipped by 0 bases and J by 7 bases, with 12 bases between them. The CDR3 sequence is 14 residues long. Germline assignment: CDR1 SGHDN and CDR2 FVKESK. CDR3: CASSQEDGTFGYTF. Written as DNA, the CDR3 is TGTGCCAGCAGCCAAGAGGACGGAACTTTTGGCTACACCTTC.

This clonotype occurred a few times. V is TRBV20-1 and J is TRBJ1-1; 11 positions agree with TRBD1. This CDR3 contains 14 residues. The J segment lost 5 bases and the V segment lost 4 bases, leaving 6 bases of the junction unmatched. CDR1 and CDR2 from the germline V gene are DFQATT and SNEGSKA (reference sequence). CDR3 in amino acids: CSAIRTGGMTEAFF. The CDR3 DNA sequence: TGCAGTGCTATTAGGACAGGGGGCATGACTGAAGCTTTCTTT.

This clonotype was observed at least ten times. This chain joins TRBV6-4 and TRBJ2-2; no clear D gene. Trimming took off 3 bases at V and 1 base at J, with 3 bases between the two ends. The CDR3 length is 13 residues. Germline lookup yields CDR1 MRHNA and CDR2 SNTAGT. The CDR3 reads CASSEGNTGELFF. In DNA, the CDR3 is TGTGCCAGCAGTGAAGGGAACACCGGGGAGCTGTTTTTT.

Ten or more counts support this clonotype. The chain carries TRBV7-2 and TRBJ2-1; D is uncertain. Trimming removed 1 base from V and 6 bases from J, with 10 bases in between. CDR3 size: 14 residues. Germline values: CDR1 SGHTA, CDR2 FQGNSA. This CDR3 is CASSLGGLLNEQFF. In DNA, the CDR3 is TGTGCCAGCAGCTTAGGAGGCCTCCTCAATGAGCAGTTCTTC.

This clonotype was detected only a few times. The chain uses TRBV6-5 and TRBJ2-7; 7 bases map to TRBD1. The ends lost 0 bases at V and 4 bases at J; junction bases unmatched: 9. The CDR3 loop spans 16 amino acids. Germline CDR1 MNHEY, CDR2 SVGAGI. The DNA for the CDR3 is TGTGCCAGCAGTTACTCTGCGTTGGGACAGAGATACGAGCAGTACTTC. As protein: CASSYSALGQRYEQYF.

This clonotype was found many times. V usage is TRBV11-2 and J usage is TRBJ2-1, with D maybe TRBD1 (6 bases). The length of the CDR3 is 16 residues. The V end lost 0 bases, the J end lost 8 bases, and 17 bases lay between the germline ends. Looked up from germline, CDR1 is SGHAT and CDR2 is FQNNGV. CDR3 nucleotides: TGTGCCAGCAGCTTAGAAGGGGGTTGGTTGAAGGATGAGCAGTTCTTC. Residues: CASSLEGGWLKDEQFF.

This clonotype is medium-sized in the sample. The CDR3 reads CASSLVQGSSYGYTF. CDR3 nucleotide sequence: TGCGCCAGCAGCTTGGTACAGGGGTCGAGCTATGGCTACACCTTC. This chain links TRBV5-1 with TRBJ1-2; 7 bases are a match to TRBD1. V was clipped by 0 bases and J by 4 bases; unmatched bases: 6. Germline V lookup: CDR1 SGHRS, CDR2 YFSETQ. This CDR3 comprises 15 residues. The variable domain in full, completed from reference TRBV5-1 and TRBJ1-2, reads KAGVTQTPRYLIKTRGQQVTLSCSPISGHRSVSWYQQTPGQGLQFLFEYFSETQRNKGNFPGRFSGRQFSNSRSEMNVSTLELGDSALYLCASSLVQGSSYGYTFGSGTRLTVV.

This clonotype has at least ten counts. The chain is built from TRBV7-6 and TRBJ1-3, with D hard to call. CDR1 is SGHVS and CDR2 is FNYEAQ in the germline V gene. Trimming cost V 1 base and J 0 bases, with 7 bases left between them. CDR3 length equals 15 residues. CDR3 nucleotides: TGTGCCAGCAGCTTAGATGGAGACTCTGGAAACACCATATATTTT. Translation: CASSLDGDSGNTIYF.

This clonotype is categorized as medium-sized. The chain is built from TRBV20-1 and TRBJ1-3, with 7 bases lining up with TRBD1. CDR3 length: 15 amino acids. V shed 6 bases, J shed 8 bases, and the junction held 16 bases outside the gene matches. Germline V gene sequence: CDR1 DFQATT, CDR2 SNEGSKA (reference sequence). CDR3 DNA sequence: TGCAGTGCCCGAGACCCGGGACAGCCGGCGTACACCATATATTTT. Translating it yields CSARDPGQPAYTIYF.

This clonotype was observed many times. The chain couples TRBV7-3 to TRBJ1-2; D not certain. V lost 2 bases and J lost 4, with 8 bases in between. Germline V gives CDR1 SGHTA, CDR2 FQGTGA. The CDR3 has 13 amino acids. The DNA for the CDR3 is TGTGCCAGCAGCTTACAGACGGTCTATGGCTACACCTTC. Protein: CASSLQTVYGYTF.